This TCR beta chain was retrieved from a study of blood T cell repertoires in COVID-19. Per germline, CDR1 SGHVS and CDR2 FNYEAQ. CDR3 length equals 16 residues. Unmatched junction bases numbered 5, after V lost 1 base and J lost 2 bases. Profiled with immunoSEQ multiplex PCR; TCRdb holds only in-frame clones, not every one. The sample carries about 440,000 clones, around nine tenths recorded once. This clonotype was obtained from a woman aged 30 to 39 with acute or convalescent COVID-19. Material for sequencing was peripheral blood. The rearrangement links TRBV7-6 to TRBJ2-3, with 8 positions matching TRBD2. This chain's CDR3 is CASSLVAGGSTDTQYF. The DNA for the CDR3 is TGTGCCAGCAGCTTAGTGGCGGGGGGCTCCACAGATACGCAGTATTTT.